Listed below are T cell receptor beta chains from one sample, sequenced in a study of T cells in Graves' hyperthyroidism and ophthalmopathy. TCRdb analysed the multiplex PCR reads with MiXCR anew, one entry per CDR3 protein. The sample has a few hundred thousand distinct CDR3 sequences, 12% to 15% seen once; the top ten hold about 5%. The sample was blood. The receptors come from a woman aged 18-30 years with Graves' hyperthyroidism. Each CDR3 is given with its conserved first and last residue. A D gene is named only where the DNA matches it firmly. Part of the rows lack a size; the others show once, few, many or a class for expanded clones.

CDR3 length: 16; clone size: few; V gene: TRBV9; D gene: TRBD1; J gene: TRBJ1-2; CDR3 protein: CASSVVDRNPVGGYTF; CDR3 DNA: TGTGCCAGCAGCGTAGTGGACAGGAATCCCGTCGGAGGCTACACCTTC
CDR3 length: 12; clone size: many; V gene: TRBV6-1; D gene: .; J gene: TRBJ1-2; CDR3 protein: CASRKDLNGYTF; CDR3 DNA: TGTGCCAGCAGAAAAGATCTAAATGGCTACACCTTC
CDR3 length: 14; clone size: few; V gene: TRBV9; D gene: TRBD1; J gene: TRBJ1-1; CDR3 protein: CASSVGTGLTEAFF; CDR3 DNA: TGTGCCAGCAGCGTCGGGACAGGGCTAACTGAAGCTTTCTTT
CDR3 length: 13; clone size: .; V gene: TRBV20-1; D gene: .; J gene: TRBJ1-4; CDR3 protein: CSALGATNEKLFF; CDR3 DNA: TGCAGTGCTCTTGGGGCAACTAATGAAAAACTGTTTTTT
CDR3 length: 15; clone size: many; V gene: TRBV28; D gene: TRBD2; J gene: TRBJ2-1; CDR3 protein: CASRGLDRQYNEQFF; CDR3 DNA: TGTGCCAGCAGGGGACTAGACCGCCAATACAATGAGCAGTTCTTC
CDR3 length: 16; clone size: .; V gene: TRBV5-1; D gene: TRBD2; J gene: TRBJ2-2; CDR3 protein: CASSLVPSGNTGELFF; CDR3 DNA: TGCGCCAGCAGCTTGGTTCCTAGCGGTAACACCGGGGAGCTGTTTTTT
CDR3 length: 13; clone size: once; V gene: TRBV10-1; D gene: .; J gene: TRBJ1-1; CDR3 protein: CASSDLEDAEAFF; CDR3 DNA: TGCGCCAGCAGTGACCTAGAGGACGCTGAAGCTTTCTTT
CDR3 length: 15; clone size: many; V gene: TRBV11-1; D gene: TRBD1; J gene: TRBJ2-7; CDR3 protein: CASSSGTGGLYEQYF; CDR3 DNA: TGTGCCAGCAGCTCCGGGACAGGGGGTCTATACGAGCAGTACTTC
CDR3 length: 15; clone size: many; V gene: TRBV6-1; D gene: TRBD2; J gene: TRBJ2-1; CDR3 protein: CASSQGLADYNEQFF; CDR3 DNA: TGTGCCAGCAGCCAAGGACTAGCGGACTACAATGAGCAGTTCTTC
CDR3 length: 14; clone size: many; V gene: TRBV7-2; D gene: .; J gene: TRBJ2-5; CDR3 protein: CASSLAPAQETQYF; CDR3 DNA: TGTGCCAGCAGCTTAGCCCCAGCACAAGAGACCCAGTACTTC
CDR3 length: 13; clone size: few; V gene: TRBV27; D gene: .; J gene: TRBJ2-7; CDR3 protein: CASSFSAGYEQYF; CDR3 DNA: TGTGCCAGCAGTTTTTCCGCAGGGTACGAGCAGTACTTC
CDR3 length: 14; clone size: few; V gene: TRBV5-1; D gene: .; J gene: TRBJ2-2; CDR3 protein: CASSVGPGDGELFF; CDR3 DNA: TGCGCCAGCAGCGTGGGACCCGGGGACGGGGAGCTGTTTTTT
CDR3 length: 15; clone size: many; V gene: TRBV30; D gene: .; J gene: TRBJ1-1; CDR3 protein: CAWRSRRTKNTEAFF; CDR3 DNA: TGTGCCTGGAGATCCCGACGCACCAAGAACACTGAAGCTTTCTTT
CDR3 length: 13; clone size: few; V gene: TRBV10-3; D gene: .; J gene: TRBJ1-5; CDR3 protein: CAISDRREQPQHF; CDR3 DNA: TGTGCCATCAGTGATAGAAGGGAACAGCCCCAGCATTTT
CDR3 length: 16; clone size: many; V gene: TRBV20-1; D gene: TRBD2; J gene: TRBJ2-1; CDR3 protein: CSAPILAGGPYNEQFF; CDR3 DNA: TGCAGTGCTCCCATTCTAGCGGGAGGGCCTTACAATGAGCAGTTCTTC
CDR3 length: 14; clone size: many; V gene: TRBV20-1; D gene: TRBD2; J gene: TRBJ2-7; CDR3 protein: CSARDPGGPYEQYF; CDR3 DNA: TGCAGTGCTAGAGATCCGGGAGGGCCCTACGAGCAGTACTTC
CDR3 length: 15; clone size: .; V gene: TRBV3-1; D gene: .; J gene: TRBJ1-1; CDR3 protein: CASSQGGGGDAEAFF; CDR3 DNA: TGTGCCAGCAGCCAGGGCGGAGGGGGGGACGCTGAAGCTTTCTTT
CDR3 length: 15; clone size: .; V gene: TRBV18; D gene: .; J gene: TRBJ2-3; CDR3 protein: CAGSPETLSTDTQYF; CDR3 DNA: TGTGCCGGCTCCCCGGAGACCCTTAGCACAGATACGCAGTATTTT
CDR3 length: 13; clone size: .; V gene: TRBV10-3; D gene: .; J gene: TRBJ1-1; CDR3 protein: CAIRYGGRAEAFF; CDR3 DNA: TGTGCCATCAGATACGGAGGGAGAGCTGAAGCTTTCTTT
CDR3 length: 14; clone size: many; V gene: TRBV9; D gene: .; J gene: TRBJ1-6; CDR3 protein: CASSVGRDHSPLHF; CDR3 DNA: TGTGCCAGCAGCGTAGGGAGGGATCATTCACCCCTCCACTTT
CDR3 length: 16; clone size: many; V gene: TRBV11-2; D gene: TRBD1; J gene: TRBJ1-5; CDR3 protein: CASSGRDRYSNQPQHF; CDR3 DNA: TGTGCCAGCAGCGGCCGGGACAGATATAGCAATCAGCCCCAGCATTTT
CDR3 length: 14; clone size: .; V gene: TRBV7-9; D gene: .; J gene: TRBJ2-7; CDR3 protein: CASSLRLARNEQYF; CDR3 DNA: TGTGCCAGCAGCCTCCGGTTGGCGAGGAACGAGCAGTACTTC
CDR3 length: 17; clone size: many; V gene: TRBV27; D gene: .; J gene: TRBJ2-3; CDR3 protein: CASTGTYSSSSTDTQYF; CDR3 DNA: TGTGCCAGCACCGGGACATATAGCTCGTCTAGCACAGATACGCAGTATTTT
CDR3 length: 15; clone size: many; V gene: TRBV28; D gene: .; J gene: TRBJ1-6; CDR3 protein: CASSLGTTGRSPLHF; CDR3 DNA: TGTGCCAGCAGTTTAGGCACCACCGGGCGTTCACCCCTCCACTTT
CDR3 length: 14; clone size: .; V gene: TRBV28; D gene: .; J gene: TRBJ1-2; CDR3 protein: CASSLRLISYGYTF; CDR3 DNA: TGTGCCAGCAGTTTAAGGCTGATAAGCTATGGCTACACCTTC
CDR3 length: 15; clone size: many; V gene: TRBV13; D gene: .; J gene: TRBJ2-3; CDR3 protein: CASSSRADSTDTQYF; CDR3 DNA: TGTGCCAGCAGCTCTCGAGCGGATAGCACAGATACGCAGTATTTT